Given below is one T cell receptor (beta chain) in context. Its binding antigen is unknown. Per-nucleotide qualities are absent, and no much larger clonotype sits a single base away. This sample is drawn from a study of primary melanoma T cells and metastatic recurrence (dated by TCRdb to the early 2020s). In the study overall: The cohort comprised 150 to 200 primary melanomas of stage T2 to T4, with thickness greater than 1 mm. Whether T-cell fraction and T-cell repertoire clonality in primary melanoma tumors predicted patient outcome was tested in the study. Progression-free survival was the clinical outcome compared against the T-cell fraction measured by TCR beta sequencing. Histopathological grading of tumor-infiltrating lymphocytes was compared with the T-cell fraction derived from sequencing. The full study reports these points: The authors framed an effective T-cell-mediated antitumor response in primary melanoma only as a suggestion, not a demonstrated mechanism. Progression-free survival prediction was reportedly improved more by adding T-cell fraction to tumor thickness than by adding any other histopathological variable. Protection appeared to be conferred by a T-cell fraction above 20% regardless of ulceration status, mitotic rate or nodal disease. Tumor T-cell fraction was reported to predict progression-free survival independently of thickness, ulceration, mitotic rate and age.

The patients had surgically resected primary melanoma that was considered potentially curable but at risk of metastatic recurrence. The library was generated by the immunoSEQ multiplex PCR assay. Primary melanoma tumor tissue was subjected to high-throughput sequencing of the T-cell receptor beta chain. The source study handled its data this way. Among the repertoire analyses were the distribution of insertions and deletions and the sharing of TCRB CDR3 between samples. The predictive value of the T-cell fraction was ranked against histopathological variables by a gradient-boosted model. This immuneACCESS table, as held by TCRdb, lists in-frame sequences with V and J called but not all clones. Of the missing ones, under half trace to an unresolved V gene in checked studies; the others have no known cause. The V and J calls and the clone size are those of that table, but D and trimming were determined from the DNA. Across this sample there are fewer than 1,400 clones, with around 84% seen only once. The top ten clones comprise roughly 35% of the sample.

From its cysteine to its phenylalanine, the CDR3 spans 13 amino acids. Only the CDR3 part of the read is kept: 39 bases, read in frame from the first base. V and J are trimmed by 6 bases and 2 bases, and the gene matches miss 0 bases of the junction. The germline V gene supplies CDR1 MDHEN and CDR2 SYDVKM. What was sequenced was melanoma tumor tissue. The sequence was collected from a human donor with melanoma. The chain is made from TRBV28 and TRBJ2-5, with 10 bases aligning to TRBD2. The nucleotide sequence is TGTGCCAGCAGACTAGCGGGACAAGAGACCCAGTACTTC. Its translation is CASRLAGQETQYF. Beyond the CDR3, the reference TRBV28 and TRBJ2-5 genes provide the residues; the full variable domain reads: DVKVTQSSRYLVKRTGEKVFLECVQDMDHENMFWYRQDPGLGLRLIYFSYDVKMKEKGDIPEGYSVSREKKERFSLILESASTNQTSMYLCASRLAGQETQYFGPGTRLLVL.